This TCR beta chain was obtained from a study of technical replicates of blood from several donors. The protocol was immunoSEQ multiplex PCR, while the TCRdb copy is restricted to in-frame clones and leaves out a portion. The sample carries about 68,000 clones, nearly 98% recorded once. V dropped 2 bases and J dropped 5 bases, with 12 bases sitting between them. Germline assignment: CDR1 MRHNA and CDR2 SNTAGT. The length of the CDR3 is 14 residues. The TCR comes from a human donor in good health. The specimen sequenced was T cells isolated from PBMCs. The gene calls are TRBV6-4 and TRBJ1-1, with unresolved D. The DNA of the CDR3 is TGTGCCAGCAGTGACCACGGGAAGGGAACTGAAGCTTTCTTT. Its translation is CASSDHGKGTEAFF.